This is a list of T cell receptor beta chains from one sample in a study of blood T cell repertoires in COVID-19. Assay: immunoSEQ multiplex PCR; the TCRdb copy retains only in-frame clones and omits some. Among roughly 120,000 clones, over 70% were seen once, and the ten largest hold about 4.5%. The source material was peripheral blood. The receptors here all came from a human donor in a cohort sampled during active or convalescent COVID-19. The CDR3 runs from the conserved cysteine through the conserved F or W. Each record gives: V gene, clone size, J gene, D gene, CDR3 protein. D genes are given only for firm matches. Clone size is shown for a subset of rows, as once, few, many or a class of expanded clone.

v_gene: TRBV6-2/TRBV6-3
abundance: -
j_gene: TRBJ2-4
d_gene: -
CDR3aa: CASSYLSWRDIQYF

v_gene: TRBV19
abundance: once
j_gene: TRBJ2-3
d_gene: -
CDR3aa: CASSIQEYTDTQYF

v_gene: TRBV15
abundance: -
j_gene: TRBJ2-2
d_gene: TRBD2
CDR3aa: CATSRPGLAGAGELFF

v_gene: TRBV5-6
abundance: -
j_gene: TRBJ2-7
d_gene: -
CDR3aa: CASSGGAADRQYF

v_gene: TRBV7-8
abundance: -
j_gene: TRBJ2-5
d_gene: -
CDR3aa: CASSSSYTGFKETQYF

v_gene: TRBV4-2
abundance: -
j_gene: TRBJ2-3
d_gene: TRBD2
CDR3aa: CASSPLAGGGTDTQYF

v_gene: TRBV5-1
abundance: -
j_gene: TRBJ1-1
d_gene: TRBD1
CDR3aa: CASSYGQGGAEAFF

v_gene: TRBV12-5
abundance: -
j_gene: TRBJ1-1
d_gene: -
CDR3aa: CASGLVHTLNTEAFF

v_gene: TRBV9
abundance: -
j_gene: TRBJ1-5
d_gene: -
CDR3aa: CASSVSGSNQPQHF

v_gene: TRBV28
abundance: -
j_gene: TRBJ2-7
d_gene: TRBD2
CDR3aa: CASSLLGGNYEQYF

v_gene: TRBV28
abundance: -
j_gene: TRBJ1-1
d_gene: -
CDR3aa: CASSLFPEAFF

v_gene: TRBV5-4
abundance: -
j_gene: TRBJ2-7
d_gene: TRBD1
CDR3aa: CASSPHRDRSYEQYF

v_gene: TRBV10-2
abundance: -
j_gene: TRBJ2-7
d_gene: TRBD2
CDR3aa: CASRGTSGPYEQYF

v_gene: TRBV6-5
abundance: -
j_gene: TRBJ2-5
d_gene: TRBD1
CDR3aa: CASRDGQGGIETQYF

v_gene: TRBV19
abundance: -
j_gene: TRBJ2-7
d_gene: TRBD2
CDR3aa: CASSAGVYEQYF

v_gene: TRBV5-5
abundance: once
j_gene: TRBJ2-6
d_gene: -
CDR3aa: CASSLLSGANVLTF

v_gene: TRBV19
abundance: -
j_gene: TRBJ2-7
d_gene: TRBD2
CDR3aa: CASSIVRSGRYEQYF

v_gene: TRBV28
abundance: once
j_gene: TRBJ2-5
d_gene: -
CDR3aa: CASMAGQETQYF

v_gene: TRBV6-2/TRBV6-3
abundance: -
j_gene: TRBJ1-2
d_gene: -
CDR3aa: CASSYLADWRYGYTF

v_gene: TRBV6-5
abundance: -
j_gene: TRBJ2-7
d_gene: TRBD1
CDR3aa: CASRPGQGLTYEQYF

v_gene: TRBV5-1
abundance: -
j_gene: TRBJ1-4
d_gene: TRBD1
CDR3aa: CASSPTGGDEKLFF

v_gene: TRBV30
abundance: -
j_gene: TRBJ1-6
d_gene: TRBD1
CDR3aa: CAWGAWGTGSSPLHF

v_gene: TRBV4-3
abundance: -
j_gene: TRBJ2-7
d_gene: TRBD2
CDR3aa: CASSRTASGGSSYEQYF

v_gene: TRBV5-4
abundance: -
j_gene: TRBJ2-2
d_gene: TRBD1
CDR3aa: CASSAYQGANTGELFF

v_gene: TRBV27
abundance: -
j_gene: TRBJ2-1
d_gene: -
CDR3aa: CASRQGGPYNEQFF

v_gene: TRBV28
abundance: -
j_gene: TRBJ1-4
d_gene: -
CDR3aa: CASSATYATNEKLFF

v_gene: TRBV7-2
abundance: few
j_gene: TRBJ1-1
d_gene: -
CDR3aa: CASSLQVNTEAFF

v_gene: TRBV28
abundance: -
j_gene: TRBJ2-3
d_gene: TRBD2
CDR3aa: CASSRGPLAAHTDTQYF